This T cell receptor beta chain was profiled in a study of naive and memory T cell subsets. Study-wide findings and caveats: TCR transcript changes with activation or differentiation may affect this RNA method.

This clonotype was detected ten times or more. Its target is unknown. Ligated cDNA underwent four rounds of PCR with nested alpha and beta constant region primers and SP2. For blood and skin samples, reverse transcription used TCR alpha and beta constant primers. TCRdb fed the 5' RACE reads into MiXCR, producing one record per CDR3 protein. This sample has roughly 48,000 distinct CDR3 sequences, with 4.7% found just once. The library had UMIs added by 3' ligation of an oligonucleotide to TCR cDNA. Adult healthy volunteers gave 2.5 ml peripheral blood for whole-blood RNA. Cells were not sorted; total RNA input targeted about 1 to 1000 ng. Between the trimmed V and J ends, which lost 7 bases and 1 base, there was a span of 16 bases. CDR1 and CDR2 (germline): MDHEN, SYDVKM. CDR3 length equals 15 residues.

The rearrangement joins TRBV28 to TRBJ1-1, with a possible D match to TRBD1 (6 bases). The sequence came from a female donor in good health. Here the CDR3 DNA reads TGTGCCAGCACTCTCTCCCGGGGGCAGAACACTGAAGCTTTCTTT. Its protein is CASTLSRGQNTEAFF.